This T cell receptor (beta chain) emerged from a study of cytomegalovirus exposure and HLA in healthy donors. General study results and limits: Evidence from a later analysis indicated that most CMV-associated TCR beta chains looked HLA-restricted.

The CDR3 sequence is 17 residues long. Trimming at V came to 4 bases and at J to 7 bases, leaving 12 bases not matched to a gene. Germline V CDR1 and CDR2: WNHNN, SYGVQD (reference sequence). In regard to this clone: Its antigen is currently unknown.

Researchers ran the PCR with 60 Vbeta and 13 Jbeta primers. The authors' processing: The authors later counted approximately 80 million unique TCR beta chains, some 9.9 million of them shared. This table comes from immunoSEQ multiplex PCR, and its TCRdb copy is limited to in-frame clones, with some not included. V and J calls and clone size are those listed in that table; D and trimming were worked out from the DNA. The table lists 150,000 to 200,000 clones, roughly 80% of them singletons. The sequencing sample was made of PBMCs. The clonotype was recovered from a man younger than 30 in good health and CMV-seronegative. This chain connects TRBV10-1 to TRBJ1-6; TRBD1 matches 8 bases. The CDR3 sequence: CASSGEGGQAVNSPLHF. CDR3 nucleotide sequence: TGCGCCAGCAGTGGGGAGGGGGGACAGGCTGTAAATTCACCCCTCCACTTT.